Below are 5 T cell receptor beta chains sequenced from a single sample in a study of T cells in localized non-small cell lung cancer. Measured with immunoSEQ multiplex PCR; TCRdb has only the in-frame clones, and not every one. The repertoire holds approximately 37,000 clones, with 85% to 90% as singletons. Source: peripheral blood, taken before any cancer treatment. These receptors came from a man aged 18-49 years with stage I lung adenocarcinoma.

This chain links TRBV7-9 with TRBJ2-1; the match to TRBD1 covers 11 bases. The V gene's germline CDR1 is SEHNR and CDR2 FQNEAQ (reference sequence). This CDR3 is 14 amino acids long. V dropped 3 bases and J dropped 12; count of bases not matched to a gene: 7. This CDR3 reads CASSFPDRGLRQFF. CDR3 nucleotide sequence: TGTGCCAGCAGCTTCCCGGACAGGGGGCTTCGGCAGTTCTTC.

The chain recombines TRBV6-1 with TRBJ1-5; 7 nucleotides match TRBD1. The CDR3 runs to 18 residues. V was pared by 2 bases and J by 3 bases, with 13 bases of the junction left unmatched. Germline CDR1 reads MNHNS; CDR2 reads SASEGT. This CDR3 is CASSERVRGRANNQPQHF. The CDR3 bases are TGTGCCAGCAGTGAAAGGGTGAGGGGGCGCGCGAACAATCAGCCCCAGCATTTT.

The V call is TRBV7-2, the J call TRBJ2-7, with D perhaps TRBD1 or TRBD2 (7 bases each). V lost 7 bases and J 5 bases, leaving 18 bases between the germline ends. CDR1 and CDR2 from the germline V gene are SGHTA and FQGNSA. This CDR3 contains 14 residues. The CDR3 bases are TGTGCCAGCACCCAGCAGGGGGGGTCCAACGAGCAGTACTTC. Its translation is CASTQQGGSNEQYF. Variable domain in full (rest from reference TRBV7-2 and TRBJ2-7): GAGVSQSPSNKVTEKGKDVELRCDPISGHTALYWYRQSLGQGLEFLIYFQGNSAPDKSGLPSDRFSAERTGGSVSTLTIQRTQQEDSAVYLCASTQQGGSNEQYFGPGTRLTVT.

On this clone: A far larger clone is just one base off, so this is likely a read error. Written as DNA, the CDR3 is TGTGCCAGCAGCTTGGCGGGTGTTAGTGAAGCTTTCTTT. Its translation is CASSLAGVSEAFF. The chain recombines TRBV5-6 with TRBJ1-1; the D is unclear. Germline V CDR1 and CDR2: SGHDT, YYEEEE. Trimming took 0 bases from V and 7 from J, leaving 10 bases between them. The CDR3 runs 13 residues.

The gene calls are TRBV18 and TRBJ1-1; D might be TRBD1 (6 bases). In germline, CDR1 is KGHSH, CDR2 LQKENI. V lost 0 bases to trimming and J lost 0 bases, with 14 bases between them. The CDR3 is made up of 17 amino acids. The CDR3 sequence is CASSPPAAGAMNTEAFF. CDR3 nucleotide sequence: TGTGCCAGCTCACCACCGGCGGCAGGGGCTATGAACACTGAAGCTTTCTTT. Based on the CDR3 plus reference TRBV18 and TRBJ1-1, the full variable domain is NAGVMQNPRHLVRRRGQEARLRCSPMKGHSHVYWYRQLPEEGLKFMVYLQKENIIDESGMPKERFSAEFPKEGPSILRIQQVVRGDSAAYFCASSPPAAGAMNTEAFFGQGTRLTVV.